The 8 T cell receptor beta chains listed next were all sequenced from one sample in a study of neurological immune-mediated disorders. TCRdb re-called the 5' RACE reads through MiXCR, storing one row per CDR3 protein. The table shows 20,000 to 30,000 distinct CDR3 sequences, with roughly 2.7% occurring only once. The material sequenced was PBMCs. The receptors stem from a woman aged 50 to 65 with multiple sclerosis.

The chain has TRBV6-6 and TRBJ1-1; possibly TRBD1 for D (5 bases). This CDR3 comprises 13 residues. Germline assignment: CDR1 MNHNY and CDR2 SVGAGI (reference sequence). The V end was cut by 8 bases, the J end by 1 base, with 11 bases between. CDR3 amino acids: CASAGTSNTEAFF. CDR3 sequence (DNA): TGTGCCAGCGCCGGGACCTCGAACACTGAAGCTTTCTTT.

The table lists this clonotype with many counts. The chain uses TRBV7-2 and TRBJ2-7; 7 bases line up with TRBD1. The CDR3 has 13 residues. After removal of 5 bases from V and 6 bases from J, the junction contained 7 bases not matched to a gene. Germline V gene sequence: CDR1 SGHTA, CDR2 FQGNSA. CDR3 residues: CASSLGQVGEQYF. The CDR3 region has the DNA TGTGCCAGCAGCCTTGGACAGGTGGGCGAGCAGTACTTC.

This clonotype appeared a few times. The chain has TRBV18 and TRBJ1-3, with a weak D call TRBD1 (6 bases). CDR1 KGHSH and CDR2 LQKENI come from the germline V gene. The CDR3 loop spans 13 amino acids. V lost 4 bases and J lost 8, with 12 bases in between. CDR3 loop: CASSRDIGDTIYF. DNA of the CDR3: TGTGCCAGCTCACGGGACATCGGGGACACCATATATTTT.

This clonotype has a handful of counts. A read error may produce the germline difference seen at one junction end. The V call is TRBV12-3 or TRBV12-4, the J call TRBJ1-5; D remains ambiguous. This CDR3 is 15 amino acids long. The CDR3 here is CASSLAAGFNQPQNF. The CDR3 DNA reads TGTGCCAGCAGTTTAGCAGCCGGGTTCAATCAGCCCCAGAATTTT.

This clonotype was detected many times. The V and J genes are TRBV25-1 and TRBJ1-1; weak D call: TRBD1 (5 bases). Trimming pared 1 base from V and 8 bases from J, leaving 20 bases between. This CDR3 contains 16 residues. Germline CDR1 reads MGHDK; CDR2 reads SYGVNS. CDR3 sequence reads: CASSESGGRLYSEAFF. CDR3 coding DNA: TGTGCCAGCAGTGAATCCGGGGGACGGCTATATTCCGAAGCTTTCTTT.

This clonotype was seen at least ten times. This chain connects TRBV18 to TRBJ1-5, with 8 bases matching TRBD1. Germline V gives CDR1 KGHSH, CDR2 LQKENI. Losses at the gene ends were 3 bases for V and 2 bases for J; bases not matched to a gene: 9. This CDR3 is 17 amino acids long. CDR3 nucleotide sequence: TGTGCCAGCTCACCCTTACAGGGGGTAGAGGGCAATCAGCCCCAGCATTTT. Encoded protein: CASSPLQGVEGNQPQHF.

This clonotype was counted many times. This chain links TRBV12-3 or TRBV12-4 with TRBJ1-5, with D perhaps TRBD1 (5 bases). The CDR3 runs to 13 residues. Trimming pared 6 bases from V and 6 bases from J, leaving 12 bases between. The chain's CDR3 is CASSPGFAQPQHF. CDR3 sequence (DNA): TGTGCCAGCAGCCCAGGGTTTGCTCAGCCCCAGCATTTT.

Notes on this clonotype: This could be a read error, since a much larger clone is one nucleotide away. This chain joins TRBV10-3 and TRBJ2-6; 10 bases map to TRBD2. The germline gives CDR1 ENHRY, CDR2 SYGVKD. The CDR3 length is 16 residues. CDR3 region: CAIGTSDRSGAKVLTF. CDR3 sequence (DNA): TGTGCCATCGGGACTAGCGATCGATCTGGGGCCAAAGTCCTGACTTTC.